One and the same sample provided the 20 T cell receptor beta chains below, sequenced in a study of radiotherapy plus CTLA-4 blockade in lung cancer. Here immunoSEQ multiplex PCR was the method, and the copy in TCRdb shows in-frame clones only, minus some. The repertoire has 50,000 to 85,000 clones, over 75% of them found once; the top ten carry around 4%. The starting material was peripheral blood, obtained from a patient treated with radiotherapy plus ipilimumab. The receptors were gathered from a human donor with non-small cell lung cancer who had a partial response to radiotherapy plus ipilimumab.

The rearrangement uses TRBV5-1 and TRBJ2-1; 10 nucleotides align to TRBD2. The length of the CDR3 is 14 residues. Germline V gives CDR1 SGHRS, CDR2 YFSETQ. After removal of 7 bases from V and 4 bases from J, the junction contained 5 bases not matched to a gene. CDR3 DNA sequence: TGCGCCAGCCAGACTAGCGGGCCTTACAATGAGCAGTTCTTC. It translates to CASQTSGPYNEQFF. The full variable domain, in which reference TRBV5-1 and TRBJ2-1 provide the parts outside the CDR3, is KAGVTQTPRYLIKTRGQQVTLSCSPISGHRSVSWYQQTPGQGLQFLFEYFSETQRNKGNFPGRFSGRQFSNSRSEMNVSTLELGDSALYLCASQTSGPYNEQFFGPGTRLTVL.

This clone occurred a few times. The gene calls are TRBV30 and TRBJ1-4, with a weak D call TRBD1 (5 bases). The CDR3 contains 12 residues. Trimming stripped 2 bases from V and 8 bases from J, with 9 bases between. Germline CDR1 GTSNPN, CDR2 SVGIG (reference sequence). The CDR3 here is CAWSPRVEKLFF. CDR3 nucleotide sequence: TGTGCCTGGAGTCCCAGGGTGGAAAAACTGTTTTTT.

This clone was picked up one time. The same CDR3 arises from other DNA sequences in this sample as well. V usage is TRBV28 and J usage is TRBJ1-2; possible D gene TRBD1, 5 bases. The CDR3 consists of 14 residues. V dropped 2 bases and J dropped 0 bases, with 7 bases sitting between them. Looked up from germline, CDR1 is MDHEN and CDR2 is SYDVKM. CDR3 nucleotide sequence: TGTGCCAGCAGTTTACCAGGGACTAACTATGGCTACACCTTC. This sequence encodes CASSLPGTNYGYTF.

V is TRBV7-2 and J is TRBJ2-5; tentatively, D is TRBD1 (5 bases). CDR3 length: 17 amino acids. Trimming stripped 2 bases from V and 4 bases from J, with 20 bases between. Germline V lookup: CDR1 SGHTA, CDR2 FQGNSA. CDR3 amino acids: CASSLFTGHWQGETQYF. The CDR3 region has the DNA TGTGCCAGCAGCTTATTTACCGGACATTGGCAAGGAGAGACCCAGTACTTC.

This chain links TRBV7-9 with TRBJ2-2; 16 bases map to TRBD2. Per the germline V gene, CDR1 is SEHNR and CDR2 is FQNEAQ (reference sequence). This CDR3 spans 16 amino acids. The V segment lost 5 bases and the J segment 6 bases; nucleotides outside the gene matches: 3. Written as DNA, the CDR3 is TGTGCCAGCAGCCGAGGGACTAGCGGGAGGGCCGGGGAGCTGTTTTTT. Translating it yields CASSRGTSGRAGELFF.

The V call is TRBV2, the J call TRBJ1-1, with D hard to call. Trimming pared 5 bases from V and 1 base from J, leaving 8 bases between. Germline V CDR1 and CDR2: SNHLY, FYNNEI. This CDR3 comprises 13 residues. The CDR3 region has the DNA TGTGCCAGCAGTCCTCGGGGGAACACTGAAGCTTTCTTT. Its translation is CASSPRGNTEAFF.

The rearrangement uses TRBV7-9 and TRBJ1-1; TRBD1 matches 8 bases. The germline CDR1 and CDR2 sequences are SEHNR and FQNEAQ (reference sequence). The CDR3 is 14 amino acids. V lost 4 bases and J lost 6; bases outside the gene matches: 7. CDR3 sequence: CASSSGGQGAEAFF. CDR3 nucleotide sequence: TGTGCCAGCAGCTCAGGGGGCCAGGGGGCTGAAGCTTTCTTT.

The genes are TRBV6-1 and TRBJ2-5; 12 bases fit TRBD1. The CDR3 spans 17 residues. CDR1 is MNHNS, CDR2 SASEGT, per germline. The V gene end was trimmed by 0 bases and the J gene end by 5 bases; junction bases not matched to a gene: 7. The CDR3 is CASSEAGGTGGFETQYF. For the CDR3, the DNA is TGTGCCAGCAGTGAAGCAGGAGGGACAGGGGGCTTCGAGACCCAGTACTTC.

The CDR3 reads CASSLGGSWDRGETQYF. CDR3 DNA sequence: TGTGCCAGCAGCTTGGGGGGGTCGTGGGACAGAGGAGAGACCCAGTACTTC. V gene TRBV5-4 combines with J gene TRBJ2-5; 7 bases agree with TRBD1. V trimming: 0 bases; J trimming: 4 bases; junction bases outside the gene matches: 12. Germline-derived CDR1 and CDR2 are SGHNT and YYREEE (reference sequence). The CDR3 length is 17 residues. The whole variable domain, filled in from reference TRBV5-4 and TRBJ2-5, reads ETGVTQSPTHLIKTRGQQVTLRCSSQSGHNTVSWYQQALGQGPQFIFQYYREEENGRGNFPPRFSGLQFPNYSSELNVNALELDDSALYLCASSLGGSWDRGETQYFGPGTRLLVL.

The chain employs TRBV28 and TRBJ2-7, with TRBD1 matching over 9 bases. The CDR3 contains 15 residues. Germline lookup yields CDR1 MDHEN and CDR2 SYDVKM. J was trimmed by 5 bases and V by 5 bases; bases with no gene match: 10. Here the CDR3 reads CASSQKGGTGHEQYF. The CDR3 DNA is TGTGCCAGCAGTCAAAAGGGGGGGACAGGGCACGAGCAGTACTTC. Together with reference TRBV28 and TRBJ2-7, the CDR3 gives the full variable domain: DVKVTQSSRYLVKRTGEKVFLECVQDMDHENMFWYRQDPGLGLRLIYFSYDVKMKEKGDIPEGYSVSREKKERFSLILESASTNQTSMYLCASSQKGGTGHEQYFGPGTRLTVT.

The chain recombines TRBV7-6 with TRBJ1-4; tentative D call: TRBD1 (5 bases). Trimming took 3 bases from V and 8 from J, leaving 13 bases between them. CDR1 and CDR2 (germline): SGHVS, FNYEAQ. The CDR3 is made up of 14 amino acids. The CDR3 DNA reads TGTGCCAGCAGCTTTGGGGCCGGGGGGGAAAAACTGTTTTTT. This encodes CASSFGAGGEKLFF.

The V gene is TRBV7-3, the J gene TRBJ2-7; possible D gene TRBD1, 5 bases. Germline CDR1 reads SGHTA; CDR2 reads FQGTGA. The CDR3 covers 15 residues. Between the trimmed V and J ends, which lost 4 bases and 2 bases, there was a span of 15 bases. In DNA form, the CDR3 reads TGTGCCAGCAGCTCCCAGGCAGGGCAGGCCTACGAGCAGTACTTC. Its protein is CASSSQAGQAYEQYF.

The J gene is TRBJ2-7, the V gene TRBV4-1, with D unclear. V was pared by 3 bases and J by 3 bases, with 15 bases between. Germline values: CDR1 MGHRA, CDR2 YSYEKL. The CDR3 is 15 residues long. The DNA for the CDR3 is TGCGCCAGCAGCCAGGCCCGACTTGCCAGCTACGAGCAGTACTTC. It translates to CASSQARLASYEQYF.

V usage is TRBV2 and J usage is TRBJ2-7, with 12 bases aligning to TRBD1. The length of the CDR3 is 14 residues. Trimming at V came to 8 bases and at J to 4 bases, leaving 6 bases not matched to a gene. Germline CDR1 and CDR2: SNHLY and FYNNEI. CDR3 coding DNA: TGTGCCAGCGGAGGGACAGGGGGCAGGTACGAGCAGTACTTC. Its translation is CASGGTGGRYEQYF. Full variable domain (remainder filled in from reference TRBV2 and TRBJ2-7): EPEVTQTPSHQVTQMGQEVILRCVPISNHLYFYWYRQILGQKVEFLVSFYNNEISEKSEIFDDQFSVERPDGSNFTLKIRSTKLEDSAMYFCASGGTGGRYEQYFGPGTRLTVT.

This clone was detected a few times. The chain is built from TRBV30 and TRBJ1-4, with D maybe TRBD1 (5 bases). CDR3 size: 15 residues. In germline, CDR1 is GTSNPN, CDR2 SVGIG (reference sequence). V lost 3 bases and J lost 8, with 19 bases in between. The CDR3 nucleotides read TGTGCCTGGAGCGAGAGGGGAGGGAGGACGGAAAAACTGTTTTTT. As protein: CAWSERGGRTEKLFF.

This clone is a singleton in its sample. The V call is TRBV15, the J call TRBJ2-5; 9 nucleotides align to TRBD1. V was clipped by 0 bases and J by 5 bases; unmatched bases: 10. The germline V gene has CDR1 LNHNV and CDR2 YYDKDF (reference sequence). This CDR3 is built from 17 residues. The CDR3 spells CATSRDVPGTGLETQYF. In DNA form, the CDR3 reads TGTGCCACCAGCAGAGATGTCCCGGGGACAGGGCTGGAGACCCAGTACTTC.

The J gene is TRBJ2-3, the V gene TRBV5-1; 11 nucleotides match TRBD2. From germline, CDR1 is SGHRS and CDR2 YFSETQ. Losses at the gene ends were 4 bases for V and 6 bases for J; bases not matched to a gene: 7. This CDR3 has 15 amino acids. This CDR3 is CASSIGTSGVDTQYF. CDR3 DNA sequence: TGCGCCAGCAGCATAGGGACTAGCGGCGTGGATACGCAGTATTTT.

The chain employs TRBV30 and TRBJ1-2; no firm D call. Germline values: CDR1 GTSNPN, CDR2 SVGIG (reference sequence). The CDR3 is 14 amino acids. V was cut by 2 bases and J by 2 bases, with 12 bases left in between. The CDR3 reads CAWSPQNFNYGYTF. The CDR3 DNA reads as TGTGCCTGGAGTCCGCAGAATTTCAACTATGGCTACACCTTC.

The chain couples TRBV5-1 to TRBJ1-5; TRBD1 is a possible D gene (5 bases). Germline lookup yields CDR1 SGHRS and CDR2 YFSETQ. The V end was cut by 0 bases, the J end by 7 bases, with 14 bases between. CDR3 length: 15 residues. The CDR3 DNA reads as TGCGCCAGCAGCTTGGCCCCAGGGTCGGAGCAGCCCCAGCATTTT. It codes for CASSLAPGSEQPQHF.

The chain recombines TRBV29-1 with TRBJ2-5, with D possibly TRBD2 on 6 matching bases. The V end lost 5 bases, the J end lost 0 bases, and 10 bases lay between the germline ends. The CDR3 extends over 13 amino acids. The germline CDR1 and CDR2 sequences are SQVTM and ANQGSEA. The CDR3 region has the DNA TGCAGCGTTAGCGGGTCCTACCAAGAGACCCAGTACTTC. Protein product: CSVSGSYQETQYF.